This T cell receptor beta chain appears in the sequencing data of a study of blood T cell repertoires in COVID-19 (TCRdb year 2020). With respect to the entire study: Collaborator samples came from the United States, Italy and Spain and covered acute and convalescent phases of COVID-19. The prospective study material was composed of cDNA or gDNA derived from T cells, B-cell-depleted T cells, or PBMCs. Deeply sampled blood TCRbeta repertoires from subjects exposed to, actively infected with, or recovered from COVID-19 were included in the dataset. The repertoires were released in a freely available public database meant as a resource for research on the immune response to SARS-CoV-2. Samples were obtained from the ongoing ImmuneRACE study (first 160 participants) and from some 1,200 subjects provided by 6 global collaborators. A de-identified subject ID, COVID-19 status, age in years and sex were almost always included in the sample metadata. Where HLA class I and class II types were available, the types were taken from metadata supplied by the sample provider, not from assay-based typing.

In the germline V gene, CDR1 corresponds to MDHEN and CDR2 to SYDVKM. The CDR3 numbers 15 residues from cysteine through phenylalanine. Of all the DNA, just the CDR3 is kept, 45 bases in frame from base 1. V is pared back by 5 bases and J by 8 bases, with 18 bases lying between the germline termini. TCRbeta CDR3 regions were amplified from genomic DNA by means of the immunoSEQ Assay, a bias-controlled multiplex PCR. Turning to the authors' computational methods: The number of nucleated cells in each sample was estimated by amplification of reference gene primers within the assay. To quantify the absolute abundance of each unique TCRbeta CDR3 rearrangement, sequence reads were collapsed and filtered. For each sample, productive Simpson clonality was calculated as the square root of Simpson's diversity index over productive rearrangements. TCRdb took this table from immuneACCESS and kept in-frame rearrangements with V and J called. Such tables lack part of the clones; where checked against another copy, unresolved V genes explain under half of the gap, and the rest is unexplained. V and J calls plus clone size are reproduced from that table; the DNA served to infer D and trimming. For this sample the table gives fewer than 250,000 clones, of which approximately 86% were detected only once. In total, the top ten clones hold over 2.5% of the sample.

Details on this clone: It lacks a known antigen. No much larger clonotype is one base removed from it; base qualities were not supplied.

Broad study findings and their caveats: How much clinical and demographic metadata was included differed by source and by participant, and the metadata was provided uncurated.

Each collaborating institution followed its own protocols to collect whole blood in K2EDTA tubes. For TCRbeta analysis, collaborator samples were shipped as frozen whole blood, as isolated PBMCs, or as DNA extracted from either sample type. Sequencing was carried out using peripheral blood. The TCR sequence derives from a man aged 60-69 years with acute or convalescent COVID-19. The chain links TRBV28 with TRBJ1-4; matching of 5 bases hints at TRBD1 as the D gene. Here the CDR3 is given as CASSTAWRGEEKLFF. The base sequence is TGTGCCAGCAGTACCGCCTGGCGGGGGGAGGAAAAACTGTTTTTT.